This T cell receptor beta chain originates from a study of prognosis after radiotherapy for stage I lung cancer. Study-level information: None of the patients had concurrent treatment alongside stereotactic body radiotherapy.

Trimming took off 0 bases at V and 4 bases at J, with 16 bases between the two ends. CDR3 length: 16 amino acids. The germline CDR1 and CDR2 sequences are SGHTS and YDEGEE. By two-round multiplex PCR, the TCR beta CDR3 was amplified from genomic DNA. First-round PCR amplification was performed with primers specific to each TRBV and TRBJ gene. TCRdb ran MiXCR on the multiplex PCR reads and lists one entry per CDR3 protein. The profile covers fewer than 35,000 distinct CDR3 sequences, with around 48% appearing a single time and more than 15% taken by the ten largest. Ten or more counts support this clonotype.

The chain couples TRBV5-8 to TRBJ1-2; D possibly corresponds to TRBD1 (6 bases). This material consisted of PBMCs, taken before or after stereotactic body radiation therapy (not recorded which). The sequence was obtained from a donor aged 50 or older with non-small cell lung cancer. The CDR3 DNA sequence: TGTGCCAGCAGCTTGGGCAAGGACAGAACCTCCTATGGCTACACCTTC. It codes for CASSLGKDRTSYGYTF.